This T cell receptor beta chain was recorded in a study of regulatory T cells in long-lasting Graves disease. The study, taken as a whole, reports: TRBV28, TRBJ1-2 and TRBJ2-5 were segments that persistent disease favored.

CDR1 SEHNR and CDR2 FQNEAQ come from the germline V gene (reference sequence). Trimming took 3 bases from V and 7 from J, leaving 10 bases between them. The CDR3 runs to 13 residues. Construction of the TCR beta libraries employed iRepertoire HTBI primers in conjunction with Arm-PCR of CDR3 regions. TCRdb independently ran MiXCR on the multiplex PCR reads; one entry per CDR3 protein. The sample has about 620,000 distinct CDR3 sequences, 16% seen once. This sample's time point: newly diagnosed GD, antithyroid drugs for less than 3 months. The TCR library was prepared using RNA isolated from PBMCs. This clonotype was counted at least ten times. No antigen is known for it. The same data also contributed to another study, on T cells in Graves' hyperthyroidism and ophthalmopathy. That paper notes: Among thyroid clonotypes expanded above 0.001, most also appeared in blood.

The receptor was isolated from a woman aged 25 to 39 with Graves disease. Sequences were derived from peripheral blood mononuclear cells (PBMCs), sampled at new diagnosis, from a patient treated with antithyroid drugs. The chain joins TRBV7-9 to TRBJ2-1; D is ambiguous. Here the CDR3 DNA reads TGTGCCAGCAGCTTCGACTCGATAAATGAGCAGTTCTTC. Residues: CASSFDSINEQFF.